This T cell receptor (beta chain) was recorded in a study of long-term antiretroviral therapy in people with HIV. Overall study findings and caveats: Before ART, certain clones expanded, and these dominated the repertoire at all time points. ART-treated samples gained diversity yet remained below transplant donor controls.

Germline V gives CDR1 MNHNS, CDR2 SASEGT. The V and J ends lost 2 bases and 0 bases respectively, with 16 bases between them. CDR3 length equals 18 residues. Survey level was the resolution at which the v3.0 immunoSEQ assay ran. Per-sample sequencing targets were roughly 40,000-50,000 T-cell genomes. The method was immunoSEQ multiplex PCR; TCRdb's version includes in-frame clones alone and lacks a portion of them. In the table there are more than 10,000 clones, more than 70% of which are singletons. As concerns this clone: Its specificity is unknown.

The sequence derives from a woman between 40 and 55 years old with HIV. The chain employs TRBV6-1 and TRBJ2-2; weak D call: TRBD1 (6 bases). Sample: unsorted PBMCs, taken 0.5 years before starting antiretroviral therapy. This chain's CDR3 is CASSENGWGHANTGELFF. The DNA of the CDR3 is TGTGCCAGCAGTGAAAACGGTTGGGGGCACGCGAACACCGGGGAGCTGTTTTTT.